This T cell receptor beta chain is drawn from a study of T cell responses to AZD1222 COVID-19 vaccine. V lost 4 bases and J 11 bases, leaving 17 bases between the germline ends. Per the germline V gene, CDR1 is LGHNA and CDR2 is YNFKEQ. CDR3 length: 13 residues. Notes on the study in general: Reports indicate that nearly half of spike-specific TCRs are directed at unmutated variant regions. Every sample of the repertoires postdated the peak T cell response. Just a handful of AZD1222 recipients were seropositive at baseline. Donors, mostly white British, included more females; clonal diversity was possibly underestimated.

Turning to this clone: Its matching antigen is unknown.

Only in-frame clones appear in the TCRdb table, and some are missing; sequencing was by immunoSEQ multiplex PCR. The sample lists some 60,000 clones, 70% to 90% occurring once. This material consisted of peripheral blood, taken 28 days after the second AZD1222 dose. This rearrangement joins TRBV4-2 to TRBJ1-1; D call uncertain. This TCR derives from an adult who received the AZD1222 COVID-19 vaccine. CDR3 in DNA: TGTGCCAGCAGCCTCATTGACGCTAGCGAGGCTTTCTTT. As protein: CASSLIDASEAFF.